What follows describes a single T cell receptor (beta chain). TCRdb fed the RT-PCR reads into MiXCR, producing one record per CDR3 protein. The data contain almost 700,000 distinct CDR3 sequences, approximately 14% of them seen just once; the ten biggest clones take up 3% to 4.5%. The CDR3 extends over 13 amino acids. Trimming took 3 bases from V and 7 from J, leaving 13 bases between them. Germline V gene data show CDR1 as KGHSH and CDR2 as LQKENI. Sequencing used memory CD4+ T cells from blood. This sequence was found in a female donor in good health, serving as a healthy control. The chain has TRBV18 and TRBJ2-7, with unresolved D. The CDR3 sequence is CASSPPGRIEQYF. The DNA for the CDR3 is TGTGCCAGCTCACCCCCCGGACGGATTGAGCAGTACTTC. Full variable domain (remainder filled in from reference TRBV18 and TRBJ2-7): NAGVMQNPRHLVRRRGQEARLRCSPMKGHSHVYWYRQLPEEGLKFMVYLQKENIIDESGMPKERFSAEFPKEGPSILRIQQVVRGDSAAYFCASSPPGRIEQYFGPGTRLTVT.